The present T cell receptor beta chain was sequenced within a study of blood T cells in healthy people across ages. A J-beta primer mix and a sample-barcoded 5' primer were used in a second PCR of about 7 to 12 cycles. No fewer than 2.5 million CDR3-containing paired-end reads came from each sample. One entry per CDR3 protein results from TCRdb running MiXCR on the 5' RACE reads. The table records about 1 million distinct CDR3 sequences, around 45% of them present only once. This TCR derives from a woman aged 55-70 years in good health. The sample comprised blood.

Here the CDR3 DNA reads TGCAGCGTTCTTCTGTGGGCTGAGCAGTACTTC. Translated, it gives CSVLLWAEQYF. This chain links TRBV29-1 with TRBJ2-5; D remains ambiguous. This CDR3 spans 11 amino acids. Germline values: CDR1 SQVTM, CDR2 ANQGSEA. Trimming left V 5 bases short and J 11 bases short, with 15 bases between.